The 21 T cell receptor beta chains below were found in one sample sequenced in a study of shared clonotypes between healthy human individuals. Some clones are missing from TCRdb's copy, which holds only in-frame ones; the method was immunoSEQ multiplex PCR. The sample lists millions of clones, 90% to 95% seen once, with 0.13% in the top ten. Material: naive CD4+ T cells sorted from blood. Subset described: CD45RA+ positively selected. The receptors were sampled from a man younger than 35 in good health.

The rearrangement links TRBV10-2 to TRBJ2-6; no firm D call. The CDR3 loop spans 16 amino acids. Germline CDR1 WSHSY, CDR2 SAAADI. V shed 6 bases and J shed 0 bases, with 12 bases lying between them. CDR3 in DNA: TGCGCCAGCAGGGTAGGGCCATACTCTGGGGCCAACGTCCTGACTTTC. This gives the protein CASRVGPYSGANVLTF.

The chain joins TRBV7-3 to TRBJ2-3; TRBD2 matches 11 bases. The CDR3 covers 17 residues. Germline V gene lookup returns CDR1 SGHTA and CDR2 FQGTGA. The V and J ends lost 0 bases and 6 bases, in that order; junction bases with no gene match: 8. For the CDR3, the DNA is TGTGCCAGCAGCTTAACGACCACTAGCGGGGGCTGGGATACGCAGTATTTT. It is translated as CASSLTTTSGGWDTQYF. The variable domain in full, completed from reference TRBV7-3 and TRBJ2-3, reads GAGVSQTPSNKVTEKGKYVELRCDPISGHTALYWYRQSLGQGPEFLIYFQGTGAADDSGLPNDRFFAVRPEGSVSTLKIQRTERGDSAVYLCASSLTTTSGGWDTQYFGPGTRLTVL.

This clone was found many times. The sample carries other DNA sequences with the same CDR3. V gene TRBV20-1 combines with J gene TRBJ2-3; D gene unclear. This CDR3 has 10 residues. Germline V CDR1 and CDR2: DFQATT, SNEGSKA (reference sequence). The V end lost 3 bases, the J end lost 5 bases, and 3 bases lay between the germline ends. CDR3 sequence: CSASGDTQYF. The CDR3 nucleotides read TGCAGTGCTAGCGGAGATACGCAGTATTTT.

Comments on this clone: At one of its ends the junction is not consistent with the germline gene, which may arise from a read error. The chain employs TRBV20-1 and TRBJ2-1; possible D gene TRBD2, 5 bases. Germline V lookup: CDR1 DFQATT, CDR2 SNEGSKA (reference sequence). This CDR3 region has 10 residues. Here the CDR3 DNA reads TGCAGTGCCCCAGCCCGAGGGTTAATCTTC. Protein product: CSAPARGLIF.

This clone was recorded once. The junction departs from germline at one end; a sequencing error may be responsible. V gene TRBV7-2 combines with J gene TRBJ2-1; D remains ambiguous. The CDR3 is 11 amino acids. Germline V lookup: CDR1 SGHTA, CDR2 FQGNSA. The CDR3 DNA is TGTGCCAGCAGCTCCTTCAATGAGCAGTTCTTC. Translation gives CASSSFNEQFF.

The chain links TRBV7-2 to TRBJ1-5, with D tentatively TRBD1 (5 bases). This CDR3 spans 14 amino acids. CDR1 is SGHTA and CDR2 is FQGNSA in the germline V gene. Between the trimmed V and J ends, which lost 0 bases and 3 bases, there was a span of 6 bases. The CDR3 protein is CASSLAGTNQPQHF. The DNA of the CDR3 is TGTGCCAGCAGCTTAGCAGGGACCAATCAGCCCCAGCATTTT. The full variable domain, completed using reference TRBV7-2 and TRBJ1-5, is GAGVSQSPSNKVTEKGKDVELRCDPISGHTALYWYRQSLGQGLEFLIYFQGNSAPDKSGLPSDRFSAERTGGSVSTLTIQRTQQEDSAVYLCASSLAGTNQPQHFGDGTRLSIL.

This rearrangement joins TRBV7-2 to TRBJ2-6; D not certain. Per germline, CDR1 SGHTA and CDR2 FQGNSA. The CDR3 is 15 residues long. Trimming took 6 bases from V and 0 from J, leaving 9 bases between them. Written as DNA, the CDR3 is TGTGCCAGCAGATGGAGCCGCTCTGGGGCCAACGTCCTGACTTTC. Translated, it gives CASRWSRSGANVLTF.

CDR3 coding DNA: TGTGCCAGCAGTTCCGACGGACCAGATACGCAGTATTTT. Its protein product is CASSSDGPDTQYF. The genes are TRBV7-3 and TRBJ2-3; D not certain. The V gene's germline CDR1 is SGHTA and CDR2 FQGTGA. V lost 6 bases to trimming and J lost 4 bases, with 11 bases between them. The CDR3 spans 13 residues.

The chain carries TRBV7-9 and TRBJ2-3; perhaps TRBD2 as D (6 bases). The CDR3 consists of 14 residues. Germline CDR1 SEHNR, CDR2 FQNEAQ (reference sequence). Trimming took off 4 bases at V and 1 base at J, with 9 bases between the two ends. The CDR3 is CASSSWEGTDTQYF. The CDR3 region has the DNA TGTGCCAGCAGCTCTTGGGAGGGCACAGATACGCAGTATTTT.

V and J are TRBV2 and TRBJ2-4, with 9 positions matching TRBD1. V lost 3 bases, J lost 2 bases, and 5 bases stayed unmatched. CDR1 and CDR2 (germline): SNHLY, FYNNEI. The CDR3 is 16 amino acids. The CDR3 spells CASSEGTGSTKNIQYF. The DNA for the CDR3 is TGTGCCAGCAGTGAGGGGACAGGGTCGACCAAAAACATTCAGTACTTC.

The rearrangement uses TRBV7-8 and TRBJ2-5, with 9 nucleotides matching TRBD1. Losses at the gene ends were 5 bases for V and 5 bases for J; bases not matched to a gene: 3. CDR3 size: 13 residues. The germline V gene encodes CDR1 SGHVS and CDR2 FQNEAQ. The CDR3 spells CASSQGTGETQYF. The DNA for the CDR3 is TGTGCCAGCAGCCAAGGGACAGGGGAGACCCAGTACTTC. Looking up the rest from reference TRBV7-8 and TRBJ2-5 gives the full variable domain: GAGVSQSPRYKVAKRGQDVALRCDPISGHVSLFWYQQALGQGPEFLTYFQNEAQLDKSGLPSDRFFAERPEGSVSTLKIQRTQQEDSAVYLCASSQGTGETQYFGPGTRLLVL.

The table lists this clone with a count of one. V is TRBV30 and J is TRBJ2-3; 9 bases map to TRBD1. The CDR3 contains 14 residues. The V segment lost 1 base and the J segment 4 bases; nucleotides outside the gene matches: 3. Germline-derived CDR1 and CDR2 are GTSNPN and SVGIG (reference sequence). The DNA of the CDR3 is TGTGCCTGGAGTGGGGACAGGGTGGCAGATACGCAGTATTTT. Protein sequence: CAWSGDRVADTQYF.

This sequence joins TRBV5-6 and TRBJ2-3, with D possibly being TRBD2 (6 bases). This CDR3 has 18 residues. CDR1 is SGHDT, CDR2 YYEEEE, per germline. Trimming pared 1 base from V and 7 bases from J, leaving 25 bases between. DNA of the CDR3: TGTGCCAGCAGCTTGAGAGTAATTGCTAGCGTCCCCGGAAATACGCAGTATTTT. As protein: CASSLRVIASVPGNTQYF.

This clone was picked up one time. Other DNA sequences in this specimen translate into the identical CDR3. The chain combines TRBV5-1 with TRBJ2-5; D gene ambiguous. CDR1 and CDR2 from the germline V gene are SGHRS and YFSETQ. V was shortened by 5 bases and J by 5 bases, with 10 bases between the two germline ends. CDR3 length: 12 residues. The CDR3 loop is CASRLALETQYF. The CDR3 nucleotides read TGCGCCAGCAGGCTGGCCCTTGAGACCCAGTACTTC.

This chain joins TRBV4-1 and TRBJ1-1; TRBD1 is a possible D gene (5 bases). This CDR3 contains 16 residues. V was clipped by 0 bases and J by 1 base, with 12 bases between them. Germline assignment: CDR1 MGHRA and CDR2 YSYEKL. Written as DNA, the CDR3 is TGCGCCAGCAGCCAAGATGGAAGGGGCCCGAACACTGAAGCTTTCTTT. Protein product: CASSQDGRGPNTEAFF.

This clone was observed a handful of times. V and J are TRBV4-3 and TRBJ1-3, with D possibly TRBD1 on 6 matching bases. The CDR3 extends over 16 amino acids. V was cut by 0 bases and J by 7 bases, with 16 bases left in between. CDR1 LGHNA and CDR2 YSLEER come from the germline V gene. The CDR3 DNA sequence: TGCGCCAGCAGCCAAGATCCCGAGGGACAAGGGAACACCATATATTTT. Residues: CASSQDPEGQGNTIYF.

The chain employs TRBV5-6 and TRBJ2-1; tentative D call: TRBD1 (5 bases). V was clipped by 2 bases and J by 5 bases, with 17 bases between them. Germline CDR1 and CDR2: SGHDT and YYEEEE. This CDR3 spans 16 amino acids. DNA of the CDR3: TGTGCCAGCAGCTTCCCTAAGGGGCGCCCGGACAATGAGCAGTTCTTC. Its translation: CASSFPKGRPDNEQFF.

The rearrangement joins TRBV9 to TRBJ2-2; D unresolved. The ends were cut back, 2 bases at V and 4 bases at J, with 9 bases in the middle. The CDR3 covers 14 residues. Germline lookup yields CDR1 SGDLS and CDR2 YYNGEE. CDR3 in DNA: TGTGCCAGCAGCGTGTACTGGGGCACCGGGGAGCTGTTTTTT. Translating it yields CASSVYWGTGELFF.

J is TRBJ2-7 and V is TRBV27; 10 bases map to TRBD2. The trim removed 6 bases at V and 3 bases at J, leaving 11 bases unmatched. The CDR3 length is 16 residues. Per germline, CDR1 MNHEY and CDR2 SMNVEV (reference sequence). CDR3 in DNA: TGTGCCAGCAGGGGTTCGGGACTAGCGAGACTCTACGAGCAGTACTTC. Protein sequence: CASRGSGLARLYEQYF.

Comment on this clone: A much more abundant neighbour one base away suggests this may be a read error. The rearrangement uses TRBV11-2 and TRBJ2-7; D unclear. The germline V gene has CDR1 SGHAT and CDR2 FQNNGV. This CDR3 region has 12 residues. Trimming removed 5 bases at V and 3 bases at J, with 8 bases between. CDR3 region: CASSTGRYEQYF. In DNA form, the CDR3 reads TGTGCCAGCAGCACCGGCCGCTACGAGCAGTACTTC. The full variable domain, its missing parts supplied by reference TRBV11-2 and TRBJ2-7, is EAGVAQSPRYKIIEKRQSVAFWCNPISGHATLYWYQQILGQGPKLLIQFQNNGVVDDSQLPKDRFSAERLKGVDSTLKIQPAKLEDSAVYLCASSTGRYEQYFGPGTRLTVT.

The chain couples TRBV7-2 to TRBJ1-5; D is undetermined. Per the germline V gene, CDR1 is SGHTA and CDR2 is FQGNSA. V was trimmed by 3 bases and J by 6 bases, leaving 9 bases between them. The CDR3 is 13 amino acids. The CDR3 is CASSLTDSQPQHF. DNA of the CDR3: TGTGCCAGCAGCTTGACGGATAGTCAGCCCCAGCATTTT. Complete variable domain (other parts from reference TRBV7-2 and TRBJ1-5): GAGVSQSPSNKVTEKGKDVELRCDPISGHTALYWYRQSLGQGLEFLIYFQGNSAPDKSGLPSDRFSAERTGGSVSTLTIQRTQQEDSAVYLCASSLTDSQPQHFGDGTRLSIL.